Below, one T cell receptor (beta chain) is given with its context. The CDR3 runs 17 residues. Trimming pared 11 bases from V and 2 bases from J, leaving 25 bases between. Germline V gene sequence: CDR1 SGHNT, CDR2 YENEEA. The table came from immunoSEQ multiplex PCR; TCRdb's copy has only in-frame clones and leaves some out. Of more than 200,000 clones in the sample, 85% to 90% were seen once. This record comes from a study of blood T cell repertoires in COVID-19. The source material was PBMCs or T cells enriched from blood (not recorded which). The chain uses TRBV11-3 and TRBJ1-5; TRBD1 might be the D (6 bases). The receptor was derived from a woman in her twenties or thirties who had recovered from COVID-19. Here the CDR3 reads CAASAGAEVICNQPQHF. DNA for the CDR3: TGTGCCGCCTCGGCGGGGGCGGAGGTGATATGCAATCAGCCCCAGCATTTT.